These T cell receptor beta chains were read from a single sample in a study of blood T cell repertoires in COVID-19. The assay was immunoSEQ multiplex PCR, and TCRdb's table has in-frame clones only and misses some. The sample consists of under 150,000 clones, around four fifths of them appearing once. What was sequenced was peripheral blood. Source of these receptors: a human donor in a cohort sampled during active COVID-19. CDR3s include the opening cysteine and the closing phenylalanine or tryptophan. D genes are given only for firm matches. The size field is filled for only some rows; it gives once, few, many or a size class.

TRBV4-1	TRBJ2-1	.	TRBD1	CASSRSGQGSYNEQFF	TGCGCCAGCAGCCGCTCGGGACAGGGGTCCTACAATGAGCAGTTCTTC
TRBV11-3	TRBJ2-2	.	TRBD1	CASSFPTGAGDTGELFF	TGTGCCAGCAGCTTTCCGACAGGGGCGGGCGACACCGGGGAGCTGTTTTTT
TRBV6-5	TRBJ1-2	.	.	CASSYSSQVTF	TGTGCCAGCAGTTACTCTTCACAGGTTACCTTC
TRBV9	TRBJ2-3	.	TRBD2	CASSVASGGRDTQYF	TGTGCCAGCAGCGTAGCTAGCGGGGGCCGGGATACGCAGTATTTT
TRBV30	TRBJ1-3	.	.	CAWTRTGNTIYF	TGTGCCTGGACCCGTACGGGGAACACCATATATTTT
TRBV9	TRBJ1-2	.	.	CASSSLGQAGLKNYGYTF	TGTGCCAGCAGCTCCCTTGGGCAGGCAGGGCTAAAAAACTATGGCTACACCTTC
TRBV5-4	TRBJ2-1	once	.	CASSLDGYNEQFF	TGTGCCAGCAGCTTGGACGGGTACAATGAGCAGTTCTTC
TRBV9	TRBJ2-1	.	.	CASSVEAIPGGQFF	TGTGCCAGCAGCGTAGAGGCCATCCCGGGTGGGCAGTTCTTC
TRBV19	TRBJ2-3	.	.	CASSVAGLGRRTSTDTQYF	TGTGCCAGTAGTGTTGCGGGGCTTGGACGGAGGACTAGCACAGATACGCAGTATTTT
TRBV2	TRBJ1-2	.	.	CASSPGGPRGYTF	TGTGCCAGCAGTCCCGGGGGTCCAAGGGGCTACACCTTC
TRBV25-1	TRBJ1-2	.	.	CASSELHGGYTF	TGTGCCAGCAGTGAACTCCATGGCGGCTACACCTTC
TRBV19	TRBJ2-2	.	TRBD2	CASTLSGGAGGELFF	TGTGCCAGTACCCTTAGCGGGGGGGCCGGCGGGGAGCTGTTTTTT
TRBV7-2	TRBJ1-1	.	.	CASSSQGGGTEAFF	TGTGCCAGCAGCTCACAAGGGGGAGGGACTGAAGCTTTCTTT
TRBV6-2/TRBV6-3	TRBJ2-7	few	TRBD1	CASSARDRGRREQYF	TGTGCCAGCAGTGCCCGGGACAGGGGGCGACGGGAGCAGTACTTC
TRBV11-2	TRBJ2-7	.	.	CASSFPGEQYF	TGTGCCAGCAGCTTTCCGGGCGAGCAGTACTTC
TRBV28	TRBJ2-6	.	.	CASSLSRGGANVLTF	TGTGCCAGCAGTTTAAGCAGGGGTGGGGCCAACGTCCTGACTTTC
TRBV3-1/TRBV3-2	TRBJ2-1	few	.	CASSTWGTEQFF	TGTGCCAGCAGTACTTGGGGCACTGAGCAGTTCTTC
TRBV19	TRBJ1-6	.	.	CASSNRQVPSSYNSPLHF	TGTGCCAGTAGTAACAGACAGGTGCCGAGCTCCTATAATTCACCCCTCCACTTT
TRBV28	TRBJ1-3	.	TRBD1	CASSLSGGRNTIYF	TGTGCCAGCAGTTTATCAGGGGGCAGAAACACCATATATTTT
TRBV6-5	TRBJ2-1	.	TRBD2	CASSRLAGAHNEQFF	TGTGCCAGCAGTCGACTAGCGGGGGCCCACAATGAGCAGTTCTTC
TRBV6-1	TRBJ1-2	.	TRBD1	CASSERYRGPGYTF	TGTGCCAGCAGTGAACGTTACAGGGGGCCTGGCTACACCTTC
TRBV19	TRBJ2-6	.	TRBD1	CASSTPLRGLGGANVLTF	TGTGCCAGTAGTACCCCTTTGAGGGGGCTAGGTGGGGCCAACGTCCTGACTTTC
TRBV15	TRBJ2-1	.	.	CATSRWQDNEQFF	TGTGCCACCAGCAGATGGCAAGACAATGAGCAGTTCTTC
TRBV2	TRBJ2-3	.	TRBD1	CASKRQGASTDTQYF	TGTGCCAGCAAGAGACAGGGGGCCAGCACAGATACGCAGTATTTT
TRBV12-3/TRBV12-4	TRBJ1-2	.	.	CASSFGANYGYTF	TGTGCCAGCAGTTTCGGGGCTAACTATGGCTACACCTTC
TRBV28	TRBJ2-7	.	TRBD1	CASKSHRGHEQYF	TGTGCCAGCAAATCACACAGGGGGCACGAGCAGTACTTC
TRBV6-5	TRBJ2-2	.	.	CASSYRGAATGELFF	TGTGCCAGCAGTTACCGGGGGGCAGCGACCGGGGAGCTGTTTTTT
TRBV11-2	TRBJ1-1	.	.	CASSRQIMNTEAFF	TGTGCCAGCAGCCGACAGATTATGAACACTGAAGCTTTCTTT
TRBV19	TRBJ2-1	few	TRBD2	CASRGLAGDNEQFF	TGTGCCAGTAGGGGACTAGCGGGCGACAATGAGCAGTTCTTC
TRBV5-6	TRBJ1-5	.	.	CASSYSGNGNQPQHF	TGTGCCAGCAGCTACTCAGGGAATGGCAATCAGCCCCAGCATTTT
TRBV5-1	TRBJ2-1	.	TRBD2	CASSPLAGGPRNEQFF	TGCGCCAGCAGCCCACTAGCGGGGGGGCCAAGGAATGAGCAGTTCTTC
TRBV19	TRBJ1-5	.	.	CASSAHPGVGDQPQHF	TGTGCCAGTAGTGCCCATCCGGGGGTAGGGGATCAGCCCCAGCATTTT
TRBV5-1	TRBJ2-2	.	.	CASSGGQNTGELFF	TGCGCCAGCAGCGGCGGACAGAACACCGGGGAGCTGTTTTTT
TRBV7-2	TRBJ2-2	.	TRBD1	CASSSDRVAGELFF	TGTGCCAGCAGCTCGGACAGGGTGGCCGGGGAGCTGTTTTTT
TRBV7-8	TRBJ1-1	.	.	CASSYSHTEAFF	TGTGCCAGCAGCTACAGCCACACTGAAGCTTTCTTT
TRBV10-3	TRBJ1-2	.	TRBD1	CAISTSDRADYGYTF	TGTGCCATCAGTACCTCCGACAGGGCTGACTACGGCTACACCTTC
TRBV30	TRBJ2-7	.	.	CACTGTFYEQYF	TGTGCCTGTACCGGGACTTTCTACGAGCAGTACTTC
TRBV18	TRBJ1-1	.	TRBD1	CASSPIPGTGTTEAFF	TGTGCCAGCTCACCGATACCCGGGACAGGGACTACTGAAGCTTTCTTT
TRBV28	TRBJ1-5	.	TRBD1	CASSWPGQGTPPRAQPQHF	TGTGCCAGCAGTTGGCCGGGACAGGGGACCCCTCCCAGGGCTCAGCCCCAGCATTTT
TRBV19	TRBJ2-1	.	.	CASIGQTPYNEQFF	TGTGCCAGTATTGGACAGACACCCTACAATGAGCAGTTCTTC
TRBV18	TRBJ2-3	few	.	CASSPLGGGPTDTQYF	TGTGCCAGCTCACCTCTCGGTGGGGGCCCCACAGATACGCAGTATTTT
TRBV9	TRBJ1-5	.	.	CASGTVEMPQHF	TGTGCCAGCGGGACTGTTGAAATGCCCCAGCATTTT
TRBV11-3	TRBJ2-1	.	TRBD1	CASSMGTTGAIGEQFF	TGTGCCAGCTCGATGGGAACGACAGGGGCTATTGGGGAGCAGTTCTTC
TRBV3-1/TRBV3-2	TRBJ1-2	.	.	CASSHTGGGYGYTF	TGTGCCAGCAGCCACACCGGGGGAGGGTATGGCTACACCTTC
TRBV29-1	TRBJ1-5	.	TRBD1	CSVGQGVQPQHF	TGCAGCGTTGGACAGGGGGTTCAGCCCCAGCATTTT
TRBV19	TRBJ1-6	.	.	CASSFGGGGSPLHF	TGTGCCAGTAGTTTCGGAGGAGGTGGTTCACCCCTCCACTTT
TRBV30	TRBJ2-7	once	.	CAWSADLTGYEQYF	TGTGCCTGGAGTGCCGACCTGACAGGATACGAGCAGTACTTC
TRBV6-5	TRBJ1-5	few	.	CASRLTVNQPQHF	TGTGCCAGCAGACTGACAGTCAATCAGCCCCAGCATTTT
TRBV5-4	TRBJ1-6	.	.	CASSTRTVRGPYNSPLHF	TGTGCCAGCAGCACCAGGACAGTCCGAGGGCCCTATAATTCACCCCTCCACTTT